This T cell receptor (beta chain) was documented in a study of blood T cell repertoires in COVID-19. This clone was counted between two and nine times. CDR3 length equals 16 residues. Germline loops: CDR1 MNHNS, CDR2 SASEGT. The V gene end was trimmed by 0 bases and the J gene end by 1 base; junction bases not matched to a gene: 4. Authors' methods: Amplification of reference gene primers provided the estimated nucleated cell counts. Profiling relied on immunoSEQ multiplex PCR, and the TCRdb table lists in-frame clones only, not all of them. V and J calls and clone size come straight from that table; D and trimming were deduced from the DNA. The profile covers 270,000 or so clones, with roughly 85% appearing a single time and around 3.2% taken by the ten largest.

J is TRBJ2-5 and V is TRBV6-1; 8 bases agree with TRBD1. The sequence was obtained from a woman between 18 and 29 years old with acute or convalescent COVID-19. The material sequenced was peripheral blood. CDR3 DNA sequence: TGTGCCAGCAGTGAAGCGGACAGGGAGATCCAAGAGACCCAGTACTTC. Amino acids: CASSEADREIQETQYF.